These T cell receptor beta chains were read from a single sample in a study of sequential checkpoint blockade in melanoma. Assay: immunoSEQ multiplex PCR; the TCRdb copy retains only in-frame clones and omits some. The table lists about 18,000 clones, around 70% of them singletons. Sequences were derived from tumor tissue (inferred from file names), sampled from a patient given nivolumab and ipilimumab in sequence. The receptors originated from a human donor with melanoma. Both conserved end residues are part of each CDR3. The order of the fields is V gene, D gene, J gene, clone size, CDR3 protein, CDR3 DNA. D genes are given only for firm matches. Part of the rows lack a size; the others show once, few, many or a class for expanded clones.

TRBV30	NA	TRBJ1-1	once	CAWTSGPDTEAFF	TGTGCCTGGACCTCGGGCCCCGACACTGAAGCTTTCTTT
TRBV11-3	TRBD1	TRBJ1-1	NA	CASSLGQSLTEAFF	TGTGCCAGCAGCTTGGGACAGTCGTTGACTGAAGCTTTCTTT
TRBV12-5	NA	TRBJ2-1	NA	CASGWLAEQFF	TGTGCTAGTGGTTGGCTGGCTGAGCAGTTCTTC
TRBV10-3	TRBD2	TRBJ2-5	once	CASGYLAEETQYF	TGTGCCAGCGGATATCTAGCGGAAGAGACCCAGTACTTC
TRBV7-6	TRBD1	TRBJ1-2	NA	CASSSLGTAIYGYTF	TGTGCCAGCAGCTCCCTTGGGACAGCGATCTATGGCTACACCTTC
TRBV11-3	TRBD2	TRBJ2-3	NA	CASSFIAGLNTDTQYF	TGTGCCAGCAGCTTTATTGCGGGACTAAACACAGATACGCAGTATTTT
TRBV28	NA	TRBJ1-5	NA	CASSSGGSNQPQHF	TGTGCCAGCAGTTCTGGAGGTAGCAATCAGCCCCAGCATTTT
TRBV28	TRBD1	TRBJ2-1	NA	CASRVIRQGSYNEQFF	TGTGCCAGCAGGGTAATACGACAGGGTTCCTACAATGAGCAGTTCTTC
TRBV6-9	TRBD2	TRBJ2-3	few	CASSPGGESVYF	TGTGCCAGCAGTCCCGGGGGGGAGTCCGTATATTTT
TRBV25-1	NA	TRBJ1-3	NA	CASRPDLSGNTIYF	TGTGCCAGCAGACCGGATCTCTCTGGAAACACCATATATTTT
TRBV5-1	TRBD1	TRBJ1-4	NA	CASSFRDSRNEKLFF	TGCGCCAGCAGCTTTCGGGACAGCAGAAATGAAAAACTGTTTTTT
TRBV6-7	TRBD2	TRBJ2-7	NA	CATRKAGGGEQYF	TGTGCCACCCGAAAAGCGGGAGGCGGCGAGCAGTACTTC
TRBV6-8	NA	TRBJ2-2	NA	CASTLNRGGTGELFF	TGTGCCAGCACCCTAAACAGGGGGGGGACCGGGGAGCTGTTTTTT
TRBV19	TRBD1	TRBJ1-4	NA	CASQTIQGQTNEKLFF	TGTGCCAGTCAGACTATCCAGGGACAGACAAATGAAAAACTGTTTTTT
TRBV19	NA	TRBJ2-7	NA	CASRGGRAQGFYEQYF	TGTGCCAGTAGAGGAGGACGGGCCCAGGGGTTCTACGAGCAGTACTTC
TRBV29-1	NA	TRBJ2-1	once	CSVDGRGGLYNEQFF	TGCAGCGTTGACGGTCGGGGCGGGCTCTACAATGAGCAGTTCTTC
TRBV6-7	TRBD2	TRBJ2-7	NA	CASSRTSFEQYF	TGTGCCAGCAGCCGGACTAGTTTCGAGCAGTACTTC
TRBV28	NA	TRBJ1-1	NA	CASSLVPRVNTEAFF	TGTGCCAGCAGTTTGGTCCCCAGGGTGAACACTGAAGCTTTCTTT
TRBV6-1	TRBD1	TRBJ2-7	few	CASSEETGTGAYEQYF	TGTGCCAGCAGTGAAGAGACCGGGACAGGGGCCTACGAGCAGTACTTC
TRBV30	TRBD1	TRBJ1-1	NA	CAWSGGSNTEAFF	TGTGCCTGGTCAGGGGGTTCGAACACTGAAGCTTTCTTT
TRBV18	NA	TRBJ1-3	few	CASSEGQTRNTIYF	TGTGCCAGCTCAGAGGGACAAACCAGAAACACCATATATTTT
TRBV28	TRBD2	TRBJ2-7	few	CASSTGTSGRNYF	TGTGCCAGCAGTACCGGGACTAGCGGTCGCAACTACTTC
TRBV15	NA	TRBJ1-5	medium-sized	CATSRARGGDQPQHF	TGTGCCACCAGCAGAGCCCGGGGGGGGGATCAGCCCCAGCATTTT
TRBV19	TRBD1	TRBJ2-7	NA	CASSITKTGNEQYF	TGTGCCAGTAGTATCACTAAGACAGGGAACGAGCAGTACTTC
TRBV12-5	NA	TRBJ1-4	NA	CASGSFGLGELFF	TGTGCTAGTGGCTCGTTTGGGTTGGGTGAACTGTTTTTT
TRBV11-3	TRBD2	TRBJ2-5	NA	CASSRGGAAQETQYF	TGTGCCAGCAGCCGGGGAGGGGCAGCCCAAGAGACCCAGTACTTC
TRBV6-7	TRBD1	TRBJ1-6	NA	CASRRDSYYNSPLHF	TGTGCCAGCAGGAGGGACAGCTACTATAATTCACCCCTCCACTTT
TRBV28	TRBD1	TRBJ1-2	NA	CASSRGQAVNYGYTF	TGTGCCAGCAGTCGTGGACAGGCGGTAAACTATGGCTACACCTTC
TRBV18	TRBD2	TRBJ2-7	NA	CASSLAGGRYEQYF	TGTGCCAGCTCACTAGCGGGAGGTCGGTACGAGCAGTACTTC
TRBV11-3	TRBD1	TRBJ2-7	NA	CASSLEEQGAYEQYF	TGTGCCAGCAGCTTGGAAGAACAGGGGGCCTACGAGCAGTACTTC
TRBV12-5	TRBD1	TRBJ2-7	NA	CASGLTGGKYEQYF	TGTGCTAGTGGACTGACAGGGGGAAAGTACGAGCAGTACTTC
TRBV5-4	NA	TRBJ2-3	NA	CASRLAGASTDTQYF	TGTGCCAGCAGACTAGCAGGGGCGAGCACAGATACGCAGTATTTT
TRBV28	NA	TRBJ1-5	NA	CASSFLVGNQPQHF	TGTGCCAGCAGTTTTCTAGTGGGCAATCAGCCCCAGCATTTT
TRBV7-5	NA	TRBJ1-3	few	CASSLGWQSPGNTIYF	TGTGCCAGCAGCTTAGGGTGGCAATCTCCTGGAAACACCATATATTTT
TRBV28	NA	TRBJ1-1	NA	CASRPIIGEAFF	TGTGCCAGCAGACCAATTATAGGGGAAGCTTTCTTT
TRBV12-5	TRBD2	TRBJ2-4	few	CASGSLLAGGLAKNIQYF	TGTGCTAGTGGTTCGTTACTAGCGGGGGGACTAGCCAAAAACATTCAGTACTTC